The entry that follows covers one TCR beta chain sequence. V shed 5 bases and J shed 3 bases, with 18 bases lying between them. The germline V gene encodes CDR1 MNHEY and CDR2 SMNVEV (reference sequence). The CDR3 consists of 16 residues. The study gave focal radiation plus ipilimumab CTLA-4 blockade to patients with chemo-refractory metastatic non-small-cell lung cancer. These data are taken from a study of radiotherapy plus CTLA-4 blockade in lung cancer. TCRdb's table, derived via immunoSEQ multiplex PCR, lists solely in-frame clones and lacks some. The profile shows roughly 30,000 clones, around four fifths of them singletons.

The sample was peripheral blood, taken from a patient treated with radiotherapy plus ipilimumab. The sequence was obtained from a human donor with non-small cell lung cancer that progressed on radiotherapy plus ipilimumab. The gene calls are TRBV27 and TRBJ2-3; D might be TRBD2 (7 bases). The CDR3 loop is CASSTLGGGGTDTQYF. The CDR3 nucleotides read TGTGCCAGCAGTACCCTTGGCGGGGGCGGTACAGATACGCAGTATTTT.